The clone carrying this TCR beta chain was recorded only once. Sequencing used immunoSEQ multiplex PCR; TCRdb keeps in-frame clones, though not all of them. This table has 120,000 or so clones, 85% to 90% appearing once. These data belong to a study of cytomegalovirus exposure and HLA in healthy donors. The J segment lost 5 bases and the V segment lost 6 bases, leaving 9 bases of the junction unmatched. In germline, CDR1 is MNHEY, CDR2 SVGAGI. The CDR3 has 15 amino acids. The receptor was isolated from a woman in her twenties or thirties in good health and CMV-seropositive. The sample taken for sequencing was PBMCs. The chain joins TRBV6-5 to TRBJ2-2; 7 bases map to TRBD1. This CDR3 is CASSPGRQGTGELFF. CDR3 nucleotide sequence: TGTGCCAGCAGCCCCGGAAGACAGGGAACCGGGGAGCTGTTTTTT.